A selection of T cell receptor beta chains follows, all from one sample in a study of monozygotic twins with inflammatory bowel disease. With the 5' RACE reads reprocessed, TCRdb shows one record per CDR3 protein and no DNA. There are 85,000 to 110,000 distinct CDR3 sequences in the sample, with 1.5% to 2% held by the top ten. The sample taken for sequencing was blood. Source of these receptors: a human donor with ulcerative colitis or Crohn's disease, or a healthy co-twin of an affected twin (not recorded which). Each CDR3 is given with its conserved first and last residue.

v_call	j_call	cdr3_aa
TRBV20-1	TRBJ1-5	CSARDGTRGQPQHF
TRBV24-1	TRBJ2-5	CATSDIGGSPQETQYF
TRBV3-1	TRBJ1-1	CASSQGEALEAFF
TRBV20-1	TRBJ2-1	CSVSGAGGLYNEQFF
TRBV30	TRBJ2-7	CAWRFGGSYEQYF
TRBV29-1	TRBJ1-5	CSATGSWGQPQHF
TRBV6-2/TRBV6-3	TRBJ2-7	CASSYEGWDSYEQYF
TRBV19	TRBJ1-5	CASRVSAGSPVQPQHF
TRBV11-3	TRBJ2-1	CASSFRPYNEQFF
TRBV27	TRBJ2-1	CASSNRLNEQFF
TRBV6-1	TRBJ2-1	CASNLSGDSYNEQFF
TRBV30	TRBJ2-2	CAWGNTGELFF
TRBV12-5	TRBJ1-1	CASGLEESTEAFF
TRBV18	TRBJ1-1	CASSQSQGWDTEAFF
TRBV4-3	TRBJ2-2	CASSQGRTGGTGELFF
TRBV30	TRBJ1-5	CAWSADRDQPQHF
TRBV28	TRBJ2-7	CASSFGTTYEQYF
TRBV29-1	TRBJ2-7	CSVKTSYSYEQYF
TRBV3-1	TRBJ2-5	CASSQGSRFQETQYF
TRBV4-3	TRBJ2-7	CASSHQVQGYEQYF
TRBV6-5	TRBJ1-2	CASSYSRTGGGYGYTF
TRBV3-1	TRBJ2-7	CASSQEKQGAVF
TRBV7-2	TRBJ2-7	CASSLGQVGRDEQYF
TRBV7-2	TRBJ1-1	CASSLATEAFF
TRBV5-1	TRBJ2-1	CASGPPVGYNEQFF
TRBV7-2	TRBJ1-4	CASSLWFQPNEKLFF
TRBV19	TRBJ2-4	CASSIGRWEGGLLLTKNIQYF
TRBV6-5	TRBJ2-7	CASRSQTQISF
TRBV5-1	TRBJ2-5	CASSSWRERIETQYF
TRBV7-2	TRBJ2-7	CASSRLAGTYEQYF
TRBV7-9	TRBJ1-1	CASSSISGGLTEAFF
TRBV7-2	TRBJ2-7	CASRASGTASYEQYF
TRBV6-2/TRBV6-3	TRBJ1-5	CASSVDGSNNQPQHF
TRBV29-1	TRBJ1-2	CSVQGGADYGYTF
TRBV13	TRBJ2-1	CASSLRPGNEQFF
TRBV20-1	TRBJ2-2	CSARSHRTGELFF
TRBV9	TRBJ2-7	CASSVDQLTYEQYF
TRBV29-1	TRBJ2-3	CSVDQGGGTDTQYF
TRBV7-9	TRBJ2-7	CASRPAEYTYEQYF
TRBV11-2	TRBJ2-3	CASSPQVAGKAGRDTQYF
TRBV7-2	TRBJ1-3	CASSFSQAMGGNTIYF
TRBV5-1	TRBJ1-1	CASSSEGGGAGRNEAFF